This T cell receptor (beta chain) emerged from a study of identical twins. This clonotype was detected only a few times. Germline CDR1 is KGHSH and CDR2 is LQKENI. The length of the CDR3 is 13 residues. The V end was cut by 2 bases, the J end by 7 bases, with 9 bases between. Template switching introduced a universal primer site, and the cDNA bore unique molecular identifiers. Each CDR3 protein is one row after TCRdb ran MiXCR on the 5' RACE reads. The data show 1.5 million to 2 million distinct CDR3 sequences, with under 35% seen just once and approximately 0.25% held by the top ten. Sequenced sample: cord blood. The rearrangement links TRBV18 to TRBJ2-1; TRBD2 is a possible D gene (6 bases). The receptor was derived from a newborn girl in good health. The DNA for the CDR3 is TGTGCCAGCTCACCAAGTGCGGGGAATGAGCAGTTCTTC. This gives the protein CASSPSAGNEQFF.